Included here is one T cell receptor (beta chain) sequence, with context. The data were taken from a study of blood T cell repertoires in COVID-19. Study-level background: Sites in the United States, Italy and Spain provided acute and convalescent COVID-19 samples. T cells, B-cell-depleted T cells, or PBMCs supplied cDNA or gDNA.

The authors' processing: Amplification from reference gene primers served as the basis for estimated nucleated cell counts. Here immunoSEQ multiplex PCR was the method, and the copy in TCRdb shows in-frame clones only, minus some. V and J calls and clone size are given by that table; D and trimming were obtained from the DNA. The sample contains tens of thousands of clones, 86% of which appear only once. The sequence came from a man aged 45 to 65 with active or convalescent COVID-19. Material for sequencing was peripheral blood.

CDR3 residues: CASSRDRLPDQPQHF. CDR3 DNA: TGTGCCAGTAGCCGTGACAGGCTTCCGGATCAGCCCCAGCATTTT. The chain recombines TRBV19 with TRBJ1-5, with a tentative D call TRBD1 (6 bases). This CDR3 is 15 amino acids long. From germline, CDR1 is LNHDA and CDR2 SQIVND (reference sequence). Trimming took 6 bases from V and 5 from J, leaving 17 bases between them.